The 26 T cell receptor beta chains given below trace back to one sample, sequenced in a study of blood T cells in healthy people across ages. Combining a sample-barcoded 5' primer with a J-beta primer mix, a second PCR ran for roughly 6 to 12 cycles. TCRdb re-called the 5' RACE reads with MiXCR, one entry per CDR3 protein. Of about 680,000 distinct CDR3 sequences listed, 45% to 50% were seen once; the top ten hold around 32%. The sequenced material came from blood. These receptors came from a woman aged 55-70 years in good health.

The gene calls are TRBV20-1 and TRBJ2-1; maybe TRBD2 (5 bases). V was clipped by 3 bases and J by 4 bases, with 7 bases between them. CDR1 and CDR2 from the germline V gene are DFQATT and SNEGSKA (reference sequence). This CDR3 is 12 amino acids long. Written as DNA, the CDR3 is TGCAGTGCTAGCTTAGCGTACAATGAGCAGTTCTTC. Its translation is CSASLAYNEQFF.

This clonotype was counted a few times. V usage is TRBV3-1 and J usage is TRBJ1-2; no clear D. The length of the CDR3 is 13 residues. Germline V CDR1 and CDR2: LGHDT, YNNKEL (reference sequence). V dropped 3 bases and J dropped 4 bases, with 9 bases sitting between them. The CDR3 reads CASSQRSLYGYTF. The CDR3 region has the DNA TGTGCCAGCAGCCAGAGGAGCCTCTATGGCTACACCTTC.

Only a few counts were recorded for this clonotype. The chain uses TRBV20-1 and TRBJ2-1; 10 positions agree with TRBD2. The CDR3 length is 15 residues. Germline V gene lookup returns CDR1 DFQATT and CDR2 SNEGSKA (reference sequence). J gave up 3 bases and V 3 bases, and 5 bases lay outside the gene matches. CDR3 nucleotides: TGCAGTGCTAGGGAGCGGGAGGGCCTCTACAATGAGCAGTTCTTC. Protein product: CSAREREGLYNEQFF.

This clonotype was seen a handful of times. CDR3 region: CASSLNSGSMADTQYF. In DNA form, the CDR3 reads TGTGCCAGCAGCTTAAATAGCGGGAGTATGGCAGATACGCAGTATTTT. This chain uses TRBV7-2 with TRBJ2-3; TRBD2 aligns across 9 bases. CDR3 size: 16 residues. Germline values: CDR1 SGHTA, CDR2 FQGNSA. Germline trimming cut 2 bases from V and 4 bases from J; bases unmatched to any gene: 7. The variable domain in full, completed from reference TRBV7-2 and TRBJ2-3, reads GAGVSQSPSNKVTEKGKDVELRCDPISGHTALYWYRQSLGQGLEFLIYFQGNSAPDKSGLPSDRFSAERTGGSVSTLTIQRTQQEDSAVYLCASSLNSGSMADTQYFGPGTRLTVL.

V and J are TRBV6-5 and TRBJ1-1, with no clear D. Germline V CDR1 and CDR2: MNHEY, SVGAGI. This CDR3 has 14 residues. V lost 2 bases, J lost 1 base, and 8 bases lay in between. The CDR3 loop reads CASSYLAANTEAFF. For the CDR3, the DNA is TGTGCCAGCAGTTACCTGGCAGCGAACACTGAAGCTTTCTTT.

This clonotype has only a few counts. This rearrangement joins TRBV20-1 to TRBJ2-5, with D perhaps given as TRBD1 or TRBD2 (5 bases each). The tail of the sequence fits TRBJ2-7 better, so the J call may be wrong. The CDR3 is 12 residues long. Germline lookup yields CDR1 DFQATT and CDR2 SNEGSKA (reference sequence). CDR3 DNA sequence: TGCAGTGCTAGCGGTCGGGACCACGAGCAGTACTTC. Its translation: CSASGRDHEQYF.

This clonotype showed up just once. The gene calls are TRBV29-1 and TRBJ2-5; 9 bases align to TRBD2. Trimming removed 3 bases from V and 11 bases from J; junction bases left unmatched: 16. The CDR3 sequence is 15 residues long. Germline CDR1 SQVTM, CDR2 ANQGSEA. The chain's CDR3 is CSVDSSAGGYNEQYF. The DNA of the CDR3 is TGCAGCGTTGATAGTAGTGCGGGAGGGTACAATGAGCAGTACTTC.

The gene calls are TRBV7-2 and TRBJ2-3; D is unclear. V lost 3 bases, J lost 3 bases, and 13 bases lay in between. CDR3 length: 15 residues. Germline-derived CDR1 and CDR2 are SGHTA and FQGNSA. This CDR3 reads CASSLYRGVTDTQYF. CDR3 bases: TGTGCCAGCAGCTTGTATCGTGGAGTTACAGATACGCAGTATTTT.

V is TRBV7-2 and J is TRBJ2-7; 9 positions match TRBD2. The CDR3 loop spans 15 amino acids. V was clipped by 5 bases and J by 10 bases; unmatched bases: 15. Germline V lookup: CDR1 SGHTA, CDR2 FQGNSA. In nucleotides, the CDR3 is TGTACCAGCAGCCAGGGGACTAGCTGGCAACAGTCCCAGTACTTC. Translating it yields CTSSQGTSWQQSQYF.

This clonotype appeared a few times. The V and J genes are TRBV29-1 and TRBJ1-4; 7 bases map to TRBD1. CDR1 is SQVTM and CDR2 is ANQGSEA in the germline V gene. V lost 3 bases and J lost 7; bases outside the gene matches: 5. The CDR3 extends over 13 amino acids. This CDR3 is CSVEKGAGEKLFF. In nucleotides, the CDR3 is TGCAGCGTTGAGAAGGGGGCCGGTGAAAAACTGTTTTTT.

This clonotype has more than one count but fewer than ten. The V call is TRBV28, the J call TRBJ1-1; no reliable D call. V lost 6 bases to trimming and J lost 5 bases, with 28 bases between them. This CDR3 is 18 amino acids long. Germline values: CDR1 MDHEN, CDR2 SYDVKM. This chain's CDR3 is CASRGPGSPGRKGTEAFF. The CDR3 DNA is TGTGCCAGCAGGGGTCCCGGGAGCCCGGGGAGGAAGGGTACTGAAGCTTTCTTT.

CDR3 sequence (DNA): TGCAGTGCTCCTCGCGGCGGACCCTACTACGAGCAGTACTTC. Amino acids: CSAPRGGPYYEQYF. The chain joins TRBV20-1 to TRBJ2-5; D is unresolved. The J call may not be correct, given that the DNA end is closer to TRBJ2-7. The length of the CDR3 is 14 residues. Germline CDR1 reads DFQATT; CDR2 reads SNEGSKA (reference sequence).

This clonotype was picked up a small number of times. V gene TRBV5-1 combines with J gene TRBJ2-5; no clear D. The CDR3 has 16 residues. Trimming took off 0 bases at V and 2 bases at J, with 14 bases between the two ends. CDR1 is SGHRS and CDR2 is YFSETQ in the germline V gene. DNA of the CDR3: TGCGCCAGCAGCTTGGGGGTCACAGCATTACAAGAGACCCAGTACTTC. It specifies CASSLGVTALQETQYF.

The rearrangement joins TRBV15 to TRBJ2-7; TRBD2 aligns across 8 bases. This CDR3 is built from 16 residues. CDR1 is LNHNV, CDR2 YYDKDF, per germline (reference sequence). Unmatched junction bases numbered 9, after V lost 3 bases and J lost 2 bases. The CDR3 spells CATSRDRAGAPYEQYF. CDR3 nucleotide sequence: TGTGCCACCAGCAGGGACAGAGCGGGGGCCCCCTACGAGCAGTACTTC. Full variable domain (remainder filled in from reference TRBV15 and TRBJ2-7): DAMVIQNPRYQVTQFGKPVTLSCSQTLNHNVMYWYQQKSSQAPKLLFHYYDKDFNNEADTPDNFQSRRPNTSFCFLDIRSPGLGDTAMYLCATSRDRAGAPYEQYFGPGTRLTVT.

This clonotype turned up a few times. This chain uses TRBV25-1 with TRBJ2-5; 7 bases fit TRBD1. This CDR3 contains 14 residues. Losses at the gene ends were 4 bases for V and 2 bases for J; bases not matched to a gene: 4. Germline lookup yields CDR1 MGHDK and CDR2 SYGVNS. CDR3 sequence (DNA): TGTGCCAGCAGTGGGTACAGGGGACAAGAGACCCAGTACTTC. Its translation is CASSGYRGQETQYF.

The V gene is TRBV20-1, the J gene TRBJ1-1, with D hard to call. The V end lost 0 bases, the J end lost 1 base, and 6 bases lay between the germline ends. The germline V gene encodes CDR1 DFQATT and CDR2 SNEGSKA (reference sequence). This CDR3 comprises 13 residues. The CDR3 sequence: CSARESPNTEAFF. The CDR3 DNA reads as TGCAGTGCTAGAGAGTCCCCGAACACTGAAGCTTTCTTT.

The V and J genes are TRBV27 and TRBJ1-2; unclear D gene. This CDR3 is 19 amino acids long. V lost 1 base and J lost 4, with 25 bases in between. Germline V CDR1 and CDR2: MNHEY, SMNVEV (reference sequence). CDR3 bases: TGTGCCAGCAGTTTATATTCCGAACGCGGCAGGAGGGCAATCTATGGCTACACCTTC. Its translation is CASSLYSERGRRAIYGYTF.

V is TRBV6-5 and J is TRBJ1-6; TRBD1 agrees at 7 bases. Germline CDR1 and CDR2: MNHEY and SVGAGI. This CDR3 contains 16 residues. V was pared by 5 bases and J by 4 bases, with 8 bases of the junction left unmatched. CDR3 in amino acids: CASSPTLGQYNSPLHF. The DNA for the CDR3 is TGTGCCAGCAGTCCCACTTTGGGACAGTATAATTCACCCCTCCACTTT.

The chain recombines TRBV10-3 with TRBJ2-2; 7 positions agree with TRBD1. Germline V gene sequence: CDR1 ENHRY, CDR2 SYGVKD. V gave up 6 bases and J gave up 2 bases; unmatched junction bases: 3. This CDR3 has 14 residues. The CDR3 DNA reads as TGTGCCATCAGAGGACAGGAAAACACCGGGGAGCTGTTTTTT. Its translation is CAIRGQENTGELFF.

CDR3 DNA sequence: TGCGCCAGCAGCCAAGATGGGGCCGGACAGGGGGAAGCGGATGAAAAACTGTTTTTT. Protein: CASSQDGAGQGEADEKLFF. The chain combines TRBV4-3 with TRBJ1-4; 10 bases agree with TRBD1. Germline loops: CDR1 LGHNA, CDR2 YSLEER. The CDR3 has 19 residues. The V gene end was trimmed by 0 bases and the J gene end by 6 bases; junction bases not matched to a gene: 13.

This chain connects TRBV6-5 to TRBJ2-5; D is unclear. Deletions cut 1 base from V and 11 bases from J, with 14 bases between. This CDR3 is built from 13 residues. Germline V gene sequence: CDR1 MNHEY, CDR2 SVGAGI. In DNA form, the CDR3 reads TGTGCCAGCAGTTACTTATCAGACAATGAGCAGTACTTC. Its protein product is CASSYLSDNEQYF.

The chain is built from TRBV5-1 and TRBJ2-2; D call uncertain. Germline values: CDR1 SGHRS, CDR2 YFSETQ. V lost 4 bases and J lost 2, with 9 bases in between. The CDR3 consists of 14 residues. The CDR3 is CASSPDINTGELFF. CDR3 coding DNA: TGCGCCAGCAGCCCAGACATTAACACCGGGGAGCTGTTTTTT.

This clonotype turned up a few times. This chain uses TRBV29-1 with TRBJ2-3, with D tentatively TRBD1 (6 bases). Germline V lookup: CDR1 SQVTM, CDR2 ANQGSEA. CDR3 length equals 14 residues. V was shortened by 5 bases and J by 1 base, with 13 bases between the two germline ends. CDR3 DNA: TGCAGCGTTACAACAGGGCAACGCACAGATACGCAGTATTTT. This codes for CSVTTGQRTDTQYF.

The V gene is TRBV2, the J gene TRBJ1-6, with TRBD1 as a possible D gene (6 bases). V lost 2 bases, J lost 9 bases, and 14 bases lay in between. Germline assignment: CDR1 SNHLY and CDR2 FYNNEI. There are 15 residues in the CDR3. The CDR3 nucleotides are TGTGCCAGCAGTGAAATGGGGGCAGGGAGTTCACCCCTCCACTTT. Protein product: CASSEMGAGSSPLHF.

This clonotype was detected only a few times. This sequence joins TRBV27 and TRBJ2-5; D might be TRBD1 (6 bases). The CDR3 runs to 12 residues. Looked up from germline, CDR1 is MNHEY and CDR2 is SMNVEV (reference sequence). V was cut by 6 bases and J by 11 bases, with 16 bases left in between. CDR3 loop: CASSATGHEQYF. The CDR3 DNA is TGTGCCAGCAGCGCCACAGGGCATGAGCAGTACTTC.

The chain couples TRBV7-2 to TRBJ2-7; unclear D gene. The CDR3 runs to 14 residues. CDR1 is SGHTA and CDR2 is FQGNSA in the germline V gene. V shed 4 bases and J shed 0 bases, with 10 bases lying between them. This CDR3 is CASSSGWGSYEQYF. CDR3 bases: TGTGCCAGCAGCTCTGGGTGGGGCTCCTACGAGCAGTACTTC.